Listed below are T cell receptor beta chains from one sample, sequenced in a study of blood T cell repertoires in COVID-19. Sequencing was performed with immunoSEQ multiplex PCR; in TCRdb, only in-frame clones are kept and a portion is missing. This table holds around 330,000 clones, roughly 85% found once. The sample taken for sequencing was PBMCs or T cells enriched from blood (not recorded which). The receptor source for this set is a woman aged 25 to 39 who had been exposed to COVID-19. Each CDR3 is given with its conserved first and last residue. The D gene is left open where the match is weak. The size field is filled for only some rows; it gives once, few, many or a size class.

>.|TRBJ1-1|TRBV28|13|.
CASSLQLNTEAFF
TGTGCCAGCAGTTTACAATTGAACACTGAAGCTTTCTTT
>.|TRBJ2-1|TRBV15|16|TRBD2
CATSLLAIAGEGEQFF
TGTGCCACCAGCCTCCTTGCGATAGCGGGGGAGGGTGAGCAGTTCTTC
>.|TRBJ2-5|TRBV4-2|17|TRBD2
CASSQDSASGVGWAQYF
TGTGCCAGCAGCCAAGATTCTGCTAGCGGGGTAGGATGGGCCCAGTACTTC
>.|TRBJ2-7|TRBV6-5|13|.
CASGQGGSSEQYF
TGTGCCAGCGGCCAGGGGGGATCTTCCGAGCAGTACTTC
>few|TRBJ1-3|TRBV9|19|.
CASSGGGAGGLHSGNTIYF
TGTGCCAGCAGCGGAGGCGGAGCGGGGGGCCTTCACTCTGGAAACACCATATATTTT
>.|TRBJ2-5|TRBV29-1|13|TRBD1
CSGGGSVQETQYF
TGCAGCGGAGGGGGCAGCGTCCAAGAGACCCAGTACTTC
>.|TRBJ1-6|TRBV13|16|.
CASRAWGLTENSPLHF
TGTGCCAGCAGAGCCTGGGGGCTCACGGAAAATTCACCCCTCCACTTT
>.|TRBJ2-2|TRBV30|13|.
CAWSVQSAGELFF
TGTGCCTGGAGTGTACAGTCGGCCGGGGAGCTGTTTTTT
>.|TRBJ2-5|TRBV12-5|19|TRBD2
CASGFPGLAGGPFAETQYF
TGTGCTAGTGGTTTCCCCGGACTAGCGGGGGGGCCATTTGCAGAGACCCAGTACTTC
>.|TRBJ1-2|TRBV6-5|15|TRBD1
CASKHSTGGNYGYTF
TGTGCCAGCAAACACTCGACAGGGGGTAACTATGGCTACACCTTC
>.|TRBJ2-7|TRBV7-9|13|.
CASSPRDTDEQYF
TGTGCCAGCAGCCCCCGGGACACGGACGAGCAGTACTTC
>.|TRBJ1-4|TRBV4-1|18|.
CASSQDSVVGATNEKLFF
TGCGCCAGCAGCCAAGATTCCGTAGTGGGAGCAACTAATGAAAAACTGTTTTTT
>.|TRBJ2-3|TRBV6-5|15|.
CASSLLRDGGDTQYF
TGTGCCAGCAGCCTGTTACGGGATGGCGGGGATACGCAGTATTTT
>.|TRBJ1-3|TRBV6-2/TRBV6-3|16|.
CASSFDSPSSGNTIYF
TGTGCCAGCAGTTTCGACAGCCCGAGCTCTGGAAACACCATATATTTT
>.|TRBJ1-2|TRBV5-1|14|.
CASSLSGTNYGYTF
TGCGCCAGCAGCTTGTCAGGGACTAACTATGGCTACACCTTC
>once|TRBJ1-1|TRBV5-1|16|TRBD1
CASSFSEGAPNTEAFF
TGCGCCAGCAGCTTTTCAGAGGGGGCCCCGAACACTGAAGCTTTCTTT
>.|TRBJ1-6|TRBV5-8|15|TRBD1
CASTNRGQGSSPLHF
TGTGCCAGCACCAACCGGGGACAGGGAAGTTCACCCCTCCACTTT
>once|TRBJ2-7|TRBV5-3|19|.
CARSLAPVRLAEGSYEQYF
TGTGCCAGAAGCTTGGCGCCAGTCCGATTAGCGGAGGGCTCCTACGAGCAGTACTTC
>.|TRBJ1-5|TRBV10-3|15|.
CAIRPTDHSNQPQHF
TGTGCCATCAGGCCGACAGATCATAGCAATCAGCCCCAGCATTTT
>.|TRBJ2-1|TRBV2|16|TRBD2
CASSSSGLASYNEQFF
TGTGCCAGCAGCTCGTCGGGACTAGCCTCCTACAATGAGCAGTTCTTC
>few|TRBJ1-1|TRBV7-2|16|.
CASSLVPVTPNTEAFF
TGTGCCAGCAGCTTGGTTCCGGTGACACCAAACACTGAAGCTTTCTTT